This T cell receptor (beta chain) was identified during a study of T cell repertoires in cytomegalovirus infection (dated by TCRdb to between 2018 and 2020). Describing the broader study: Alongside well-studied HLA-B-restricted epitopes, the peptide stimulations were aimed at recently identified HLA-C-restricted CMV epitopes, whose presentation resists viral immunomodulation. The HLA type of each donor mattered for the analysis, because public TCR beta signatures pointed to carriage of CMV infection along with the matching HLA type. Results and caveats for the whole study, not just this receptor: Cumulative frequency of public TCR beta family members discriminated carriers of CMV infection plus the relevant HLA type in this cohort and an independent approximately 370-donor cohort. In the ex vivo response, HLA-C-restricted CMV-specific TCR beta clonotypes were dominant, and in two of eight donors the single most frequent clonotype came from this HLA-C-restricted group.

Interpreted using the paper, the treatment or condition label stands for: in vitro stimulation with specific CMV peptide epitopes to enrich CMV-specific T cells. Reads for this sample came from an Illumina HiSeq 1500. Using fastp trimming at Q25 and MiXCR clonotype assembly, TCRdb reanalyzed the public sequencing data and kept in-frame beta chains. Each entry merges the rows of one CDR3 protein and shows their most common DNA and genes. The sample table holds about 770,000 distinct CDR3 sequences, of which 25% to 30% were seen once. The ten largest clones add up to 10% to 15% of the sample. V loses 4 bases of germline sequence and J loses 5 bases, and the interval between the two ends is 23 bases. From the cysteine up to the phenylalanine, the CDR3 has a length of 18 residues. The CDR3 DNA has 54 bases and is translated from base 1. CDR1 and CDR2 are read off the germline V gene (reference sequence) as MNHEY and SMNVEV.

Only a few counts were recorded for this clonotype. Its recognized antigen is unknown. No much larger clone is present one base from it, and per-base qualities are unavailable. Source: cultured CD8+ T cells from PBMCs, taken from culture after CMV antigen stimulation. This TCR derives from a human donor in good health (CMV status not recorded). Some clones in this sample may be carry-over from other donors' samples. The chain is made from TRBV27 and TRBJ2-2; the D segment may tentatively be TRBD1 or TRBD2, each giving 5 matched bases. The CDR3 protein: CASSSMTMRAGPTGELFF. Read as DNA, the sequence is TGTGCCAGCAGTTCAATGACGATGAGGGCAGGGCCTACCGGGGAGCTGTTTTTT.